These T cell receptor beta chains were read from a single sample in a study of cytomegalovirus exposure and HLA in healthy donors. Assay: immunoSEQ multiplex PCR; the TCRdb copy retains only in-frame clones and omits some. This sample has more than 200,000 clones, with approximately 79% found just once. The sequenced sample consisted of PBMCs. All receptors derive from a man between 18 and 35 years old in good health and CMV-seronegative. Each CDR3 is given with its conserved first and last residue. A D gene is named only where the DNA matches it firmly. The size entry is marked missing in some rows and otherwise reads once, few, many or a size class.

V,size,D,J,CDR3,DNA
TRBV12-5,.,TRBD1,TRBJ1-2,CASGQQGVGYTF,TGTGCTAGTGGTCAACAGGGGGTGGGATACACCTTC
TRBV2,.,TRBD1,TRBJ1-5,CASSGRQGGFGQPQHF,TGTGCCAGCAGTGGCAGACAGGGGGGATTCGGGCAGCCCCAGCATTTT
TRBV29-1,.,.,TRBJ2-3,CSVEKAGYTDTQYF,TGCAGCGTTGAAAAGGCGGGTTACACAGATACGCAGTATTTT
TRBV28,.,.,TRBJ2-5,CASIPQGNGGTQYF,TGTGCCAGCATCCCCCAGGGGAACGGAGGAACCCAGTACTTC
TRBV4-2,.,.,TRBJ1-2,CASSQTLAGKDGYTF,TGTGCCAGCAGCCAAACTCTCGCAGGGAAGGATGGCTACACCTTC
TRBV5-1,.,TRBD2,TRBJ2-7,CASSPRLAGGLIYEQYF,TGCGCCAGCAGCCCGAGACTAGCGGGGGGGCTTATATACGAGCAGTACTTC
TRBV7-8,.,TRBD2,TRBJ2-1,CASSLLTTSVYNEQFF,TGTGCCAGCAGCTTATTAACTACTAGCGTATACAATGAGCAGTTCTTC
TRBV13,.,.,TRBJ1-2,CASSPIDRYGYTF,TGTGCCAGCAGCCCAATCGACAGGTATGGCTACACCTTC
TRBV27,few,TRBD1,TRBJ2-1,CASRKQGNEQFF,TGTGCCAGCAGGAAACAGGGGAATGAGCAGTTCTTC
TRBV6-6,.,.,TRBJ2-5,CASRPRPKETQYF,TGTGCCAGCAGACCACGTCCTAAAGAGACCCAGTACTTC
TRBV12-5,.,TRBD2,TRBJ2-3,CASGLSRTSGPSTDTQYF,TGTGCTAGTGGTTTGTCCCGGACTAGCGGTCCTAGCACAGATACGCAGTATTTT
TRBV18,.,TRBD1,TRBJ1-5,CASSRRDREQPRHF,TGTGCCAGCTCCCGCCGGGACAGGGAGCAGCCCCGGCATTTT
TRBV2,.,TRBD2,TRBJ2-7,CASSEGLAVQSYEQYF,TGTGCCAGCAGTGAAGGGCTAGCGGTTCAATCCTACGAGCAGTACTTC
TRBV27,.,.,TRBJ2-3,CASSFQAQSTDTQYF,TGTGCCAGCAGTTTCCAGGCGCAGTCCACAGATACGCAGTATTTT
TRBV7-6,.,.,TRBJ2-1,CASGSSSYNEQFF,TGTGCCAGCGGGAGTAGCTCCTACAATGAGCAGTTCTTC
TRBV4-3,.,.,TRBJ1-4,CASSLEGPGFNEKLFF,TGCGCCAGCAGCCTCGAAGGTCCAGGGTTCAATGAAAAACTGTTTTTT
TRBV29-1,.,TRBD1,TRBJ1-5,CSARRGQGNQPQHF,TGCAGCGCCCGAAGGGGACAGGGGAATCAGCCCCAGCATTTT
TRBV5-4,.,TRBD1,TRBJ2-7,CASSSGRTGGVFYEQYF,TGTGCCAGCAGCTCGGGACGGACAGGGGGCGTTTTCTACGAGCAGTACTTC
TRBV7-2,.,TRBD1,TRBJ2-5,CASSRPGQGAETQYF,TGTGCCAGCAGCAGACCGGGACAGGGGGCCGAGACCCAGTACTTC
TRBV7-2,.,.,TRBJ2-2,CASSLASNTGELFF,TGTGCCAGCAGCTTGGCATCGAACACCGGGGAGCTGTTTTTT
TRBV5-8,few,.,TRBJ1-5,CASSSGGRWVNQPQHF,TGTGCCAGCAGCTCGGGGGGCCGTTGGGTCAATCAGCCCCAGCATTTT
TRBV6-6,few,TRBD1,TRBJ1-1,CASSSGTARPEAFF,TGTGCCAGCAGTTCCGGGACAGCAAGGCCTGAAGCTTTCTTT
TRBV30,few,TRBD1,TRBJ2-1,CAWSTGGYNEQFF,TGTGCCTGGAGTACAGGGGGGTACAATGAGCAGTTCTTC
TRBV6-5,.,TRBD1,TRBJ1-1,CASSRQGGTEAFF,TGTGCCAGCAGTCGACAGGGAGGCACTGAAGCTTTCTTT
TRBV2,.,.,TRBJ2-5,CASRRDSEETQYF,TGTGCCAGCAGGAGGGACTCAGAGGAGACCCAGTACTTC
TRBV6-5,.,.,TRBJ1-1,CASSYPGRHEAFF,TGTGCCAGCAGTTACCCGGGGAGGCATGAAGCTTTCTTT